What follows are 3 T cell receptor beta chains derived from one specimen sequenced in a study of early stage breast cancer tumors. Sequencing used immunoSEQ multiplex PCR; TCRdb keeps in-frame clones, though not all of them. The table includes tens of thousands of clones, around 70% detected once. The specimen sequenced was blood. The receptor source for this set is a person in their sixties or seventies with breast cancer.

The chain couples TRBV28 to TRBJ2-7; 8 bases agree with TRBD2. Looked up from germline, CDR1 is MDHEN and CDR2 is SYDVKM. J was trimmed by 3 bases and V by 5 bases; bases with no gene match: 9. The CDR3 contains 15 residues. The CDR3 coding sequence is TGTGCCAGCAGTCCCCAAATAGCGGGACTCTACGAGCAGTACTTC. Amino acid sequence: CASSPQIAGLYEQYF.

The chain couples TRBV30 to TRBJ2-5; D is possibly TRBD1 (5 bases). The J call is in doubt because the DNA end fits TRBJ2-7 better. Germline values: CDR1 GTSNPN, CDR2 SVGIG (reference sequence). The CDR3 consists of 13 residues. The CDR3 sequence: CAWNRPPSYEQYF. CDR3 nucleotide sequence: TGTGCCTGGAACAGGCCTCCCTCCTACGAGCAGTACTTC.

This chain links TRBV5-1 with TRBJ1-2; D not resolved. Trimming pared 5 bases from V and 4 bases from J, leaving 15 bases between. Germline V gene lookup returns CDR1 SGHRS and CDR2 YFSETQ. This CDR3 region has 14 residues. In nucleotides, the CDR3 is TGCGCCAGCAGACCCCCTAGGGAGGTCTATGGCTACACCTTC. Its translation is CASRPPREVYGYTF.